This T cell receptor (beta chain) was profiled in a study of blood T cell repertoires in COVID-19. Study context: T cells, B-cell-depleted T cells, or PBMCs supplied cDNA or gDNA.

Methods used by the authors: Reference gene primer amplification in the assay estimated nucleated cell counts. Using immunoSEQ multiplex PCR, the repertoire was profiled, and TCRdb retains in-frame clones only, with some absent. Clone size and V and J calls were adopted from that table, with D and trimming inferred from the DNA. Among around 310,000 clones listed, 90% were seen once. From germline, CDR1 is SQVTM and CDR2 ANQGSEA. The CDR3 covers 14 residues. With V trimmed by 4 bases and J by 1 base, 7 bases remained unmatched. Sequences were obtained from peripheral blood. The sequence derives from a woman in her thirties or forties with COVID-19, enrolled during active disease. The chain employs TRBV29-1 and TRBJ2-7, with TRBD1 matching over 7 bases. The CDR3 sequence: CSVVVTGVSYEQYF. In DNA, the CDR3 is TGCAGCGTTGTCGTAACAGGGGTATCCTACGAGCAGTACTTC.